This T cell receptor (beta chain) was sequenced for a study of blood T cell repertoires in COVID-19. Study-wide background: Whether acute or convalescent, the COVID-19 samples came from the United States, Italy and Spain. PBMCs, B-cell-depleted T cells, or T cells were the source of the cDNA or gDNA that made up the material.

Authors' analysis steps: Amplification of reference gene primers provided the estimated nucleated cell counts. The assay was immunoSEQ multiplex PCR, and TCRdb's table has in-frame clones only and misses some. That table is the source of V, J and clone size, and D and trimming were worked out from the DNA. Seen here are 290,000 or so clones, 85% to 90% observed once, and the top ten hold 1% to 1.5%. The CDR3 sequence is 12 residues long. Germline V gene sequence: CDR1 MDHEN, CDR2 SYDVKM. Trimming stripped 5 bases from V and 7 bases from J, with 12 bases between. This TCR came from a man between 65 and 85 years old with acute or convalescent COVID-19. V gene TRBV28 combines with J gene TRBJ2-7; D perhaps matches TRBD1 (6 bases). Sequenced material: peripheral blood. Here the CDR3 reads CASSLLQGEQYF. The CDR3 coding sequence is TGTGCCAGCAGTCTACTACAGGGAGAGCAGTACTTC.